This T cell receptor beta chain was obtained from a study of blood T cell repertoires in COVID-19. Overall study context: Samples taken during acute and convalescent COVID-19 were collected in the United States, Italy and Spain.

Only in-frame clones appear in the TCRdb table, and some are missing; sequencing was by immunoSEQ multiplex PCR. The sample has over 90,000 clones, 81% seen once; the top ten hold approximately 23%. Trimming cost V 5 bases and J 1 base, with 17 bases left between them. The CDR3 spans 17 residues. In germline, CDR1 is SGHAT, CDR2 FQNNGV. The sequence was collected from a man older than 75 with active or convalescent COVID-19. The chain uses TRBV11-2 and TRBJ2-2; D unclear. The sample was peripheral blood. The CDR3 sequence is CASSTYTAVVNTGELFF. In nucleotides, the CDR3 is TGTGCCAGCAGCACGTACACGGCGGTGGTGAACACCGGGGAGCTGTTTTTT.